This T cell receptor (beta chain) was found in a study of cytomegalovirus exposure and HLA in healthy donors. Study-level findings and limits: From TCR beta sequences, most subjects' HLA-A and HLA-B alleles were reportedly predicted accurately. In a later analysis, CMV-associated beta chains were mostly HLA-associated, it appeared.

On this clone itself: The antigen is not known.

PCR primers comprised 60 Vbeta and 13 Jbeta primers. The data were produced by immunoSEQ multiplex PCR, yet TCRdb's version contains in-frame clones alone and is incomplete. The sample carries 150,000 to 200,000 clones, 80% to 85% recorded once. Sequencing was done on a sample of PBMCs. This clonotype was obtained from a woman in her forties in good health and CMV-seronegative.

CDR3 protein: CASSFGGLGYGYTF. The CDR3 coding sequence is TGTGCCAGCAGCTTCGGAGGGCTGGGCTATGGCTACACCTTC. The chain links TRBV5-6 to TRBJ1-2; D unresolved. This CDR3 has 14 amino acids. Trimming removed 2 bases from V and 4 bases from J, with 12 bases in between. Germline assignment: CDR1 SGHDT and CDR2 YYEEEE. The variable domain in full, completed from reference TRBV5-6 and TRBJ1-2, reads DAGVTQSPTHLIKTRGQQVTLRCSPKSGHDTVSWYQQALGQGPQFIFQYYEEEERQRGNFPDRFSGHQFPNYSSELNVNALLLGDSALYLCASSFGGLGYGYTFGSGTRLTVV.